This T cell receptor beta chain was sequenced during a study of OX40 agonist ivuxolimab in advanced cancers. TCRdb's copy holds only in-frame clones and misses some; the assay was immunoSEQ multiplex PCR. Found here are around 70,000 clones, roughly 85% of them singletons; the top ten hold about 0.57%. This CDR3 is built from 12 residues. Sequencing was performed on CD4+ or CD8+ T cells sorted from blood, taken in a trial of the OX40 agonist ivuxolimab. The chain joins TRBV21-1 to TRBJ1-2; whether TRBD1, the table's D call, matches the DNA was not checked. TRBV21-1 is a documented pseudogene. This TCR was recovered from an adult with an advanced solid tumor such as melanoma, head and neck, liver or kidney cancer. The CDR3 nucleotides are TGTGCCACCAGACAGGGGACCTATGGCTACACCTTC. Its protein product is CATRQGTYGYTF.